The next 21 T cell receptor beta chains were all read from a single sample in a study of siplizumab effects on memory and regulatory T cells. TCRdb's copy holds only in-frame clones and misses some; the assay was immunoSEQ multiplex PCR. The sample carries roughly 120,000 clones, about nine tenths recorded once. What was sequenced was CD4+ T cells sorted from blood. These receptors were obtained from a human donor in good health.

The chain uses TRBV7-9 and TRBJ1-4, with TRBD1 identical over 9 bases. The CDR3 contains 19 residues. CDR1 is SEHNR, CDR2 FQNEAQ, per germline (reference sequence). V lost 3 bases, J lost 0 bases, and 11 bases stayed unmatched. The CDR3 reads CASSFRRDRAGATNEKLFF. DNA of the CDR3: TGTGCCAGCAGCTTTCGCCGGGACAGGGCCGGTGCAACTAATGAAAAACTGTTTTTT.

This clone was observed a few times. This chain joins TRBV5-6 and TRBJ2-2, with no clear D. Germline assignment: CDR1 SGHDT and CDR2 YYEEEE. Trimming stripped 3 bases from V and 5 bases from J, with 8 bases between. The CDR3 covers 13 residues. The CDR3 sequence is CASSSTVTGELFF. CDR3 coding DNA: TGTGCCAGCAGCTCCACCGTTACCGGGGAGCTGTTTTTT.

This chain joins TRBV7-3 and TRBJ2-1, with TRBD2 matching over 13 bases. Germline-derived CDR1 and CDR2 are SGHTA and FQGTGA. After removal of 4 bases from V and 3 bases from J, the junction contained 6 bases not matched to a gene. CDR3 size: 17 residues. The CDR3 here is CASSSSRTSGGYNEQFF. The CDR3, as DNA: TGTGCCAGCAGCTCCTCGAGGACTAGCGGGGGCTACAATGAGCAGTTCTTC.

The chain uses TRBV5-1 and TRBJ1-1, with D tentatively TRBD1 (5 bases). From germline, CDR1 is SGHRS and CDR2 YFSETQ. This CDR3 region has 17 residues. With 0 bases removed from V and 0 bases from J, the gap between germline ends came to 15 bases. The CDR3 spells CASSLAGGTLMNTEAFF. CDR3 bases: TGCGCCAGCAGCTTGGCCGGGGGGACTCTTATGAACACTGAAGCTTTCTTT. The complete variable domain, with remaining parts taken from reference TRBV5-1 and TRBJ1-1, reads KAGVTQTPRYLIKTRGQQVTLSCSPISGHRSVSWYQQTPGQGLQFLFEYFSETQRNKGNFPGRFSGRQFSNSRSEMNVSTLELGDSALYLCASSLAGGTLMNTEAFFGQGTRLTVV.

This chain links TRBV25-1 with TRBJ1-4; the D gene is possibly TRBD1 (5 bases). Trimming pared 3 bases from V and 5 bases from J, leaving 7 bases between. This CDR3 is built from 13 residues. Germline lookup yields CDR1 MGHDK and CDR2 SYGVNS. This CDR3 reads CASSEAGNEKLFF. The CDR3 nucleotides are TGTGCCAGCAGTGAGGCAGGGAATGAAAAACTGTTTTTT.

The chain joins TRBV11-2 to TRBJ1-1; D remains ambiguous. Looked up from germline, CDR1 is SGHAT and CDR2 is FQNNGV. CDR3 length equals 11 residues. The V end lost 1 base, the J end lost 8 bases, and 5 bases lay between the germline ends. This CDR3 is CASSLGGEAFF. In DNA, the CDR3 is TGTGCCAGCAGCTTAGGAGGGGAAGCTTTCTTT.

This chain links TRBV7-3 with TRBJ2-7, with 8 bases that match TRBD2. J was trimmed by 2 bases and V by 1 base; bases with no gene match: 1. The CDR3 sequence is 14 residues long. The germline gives CDR1 SGHTA, CDR2 FQGTGA. Written as DNA, the CDR3 is TGTGCCAGCAGCTTAAAAGCGGGGGCCTACGAGCAGTACTTC. Residues: CASSLKAGAYEQYF.

This clone came up once. The chain couples TRBV6-6 to TRBJ1-2; tentatively, D is TRBD1 (5 bases). The germline CDR1 and CDR2 sequences are MNHNY and SVGAGI (reference sequence). The CDR3 covers 14 residues. The V end lost 4 bases, the J end lost 3 bases, and 12 bases lay between the germline ends. The CDR3 DNA reads as TGTGCCAGCAGTTCGGCAGGGAAAGACTATGGCTACACCTTC. Translation: CASSSAGKDYGYTF.

This clone was observed a single time. V usage is TRBV2 and J usage is TRBJ1-2; TRBD1 aligns across 8 bases. Germline assignment: CDR1 SNHLY and CDR2 FYNNEI. V lost 4 bases and J lost 2; bases outside the gene matches: 12. CDR3 length: 17 amino acids. The CDR3: CASSGTGYMSMNYGYTF. As DNA, the CDR3 is TGTGCCAGCAGTGGGACAGGGTATATGTCTATGAACTATGGCTACACCTTC.

The chain uses TRBV2 and TRBJ1-5; D possibly corresponds to TRBD1 (5 bases). V was pared by 6 bases and J by 6 bases, with 15 bases between. The CDR3 covers 14 residues. The germline CDR1 and CDR2 sequences are SNHLY and FYNNEI. The CDR3 loop reads CASSKRGAGQPQHF. The CDR3 nucleotides read TGTGCCAGCAGCAAGAGGGGAGCGGGTCAGCCCCAGCATTTT.

The V gene is TRBV5-1, the J gene TRBJ2-7; the D gene could be TRBD1 or TRBD2 (5 bases each). Trimming pared 4 bases from V and 2 bases from J, leaving 16 bases between. In germline, CDR1 is SGHRS, CDR2 YFSETQ. This CDR3 comprises 15 residues. CDR3 coding DNA: TGCGCCAGCAGCCAGGCCGGGACGGTGACCTACGAGCAGTACTTC. Translated, it gives CASSQAGTVTYEQYF.

The chain uses TRBV10-1 and TRBJ1-3; no clear D gene. The V end was cut by 6 bases, the J end by 1 base, with 7 bases between. Germline V CDR1 and CDR2: WNHNN, SYGVQD (reference sequence). The CDR3 consists of 13 residues. The CDR3 here is CASSQRSGNTIYF. For the CDR3, the DNA is TGCGCCAGCAGCCAGCGTTCTGGAAACACCATATATTTT.

This chain links TRBV6-1 with TRBJ1-1; D is undetermined. CDR1 MNHNS and CDR2 SASEGT come from the germline V gene. This CDR3 contains 15 residues. V dropped 1 base and J dropped 1 base, with 10 bases sitting between them. The CDR3 spells CASSEGIRKNTEAFF. In DNA, the CDR3 is TGTGCCAGCAGTGAAGGAATCAGAAAGAACACTGAAGCTTTCTTT.

This chain links TRBV9 with TRBJ1-3; D unresolved. The V and J ends lost 0 bases and 2 bases respectively, with 6 bases between them. The CDR3 contains 14 residues. The germline CDR1 and CDR2 sequences are SGDLS and YYNGEE. The CDR3 region is CASSVGAPGNTIYF. Here the CDR3 DNA reads TGTGCCAGCAGCGTAGGCGCACCTGGAAACACCATATATTTT.

This sequence joins TRBV7-2 and TRBJ2-7; 7 bases line up with TRBD2. Unmatched junction bases numbered 6, after V lost 5 bases and J lost 2 bases. Looked up from germline, CDR1 is SGHTA and CDR2 is FQGNSA. The CDR3 is 14 amino acids. The CDR3 nucleotides are TGTGCCAGCAGCCCGGGAGGTCAACCCTACGAGCAGTACTTC. This encodes CASSPGGQPYEQYF.

The CDR3 here is CASSLDYSASSTDTQYF. DNA of the CDR3: TGTGCCAGCAGCTTAGATTACAGCGCCTCCAGCACAGATACGCAGTATTTT. The chain combines TRBV11-3 with TRBJ2-3, with unresolved D. Deletions cut 0 bases from V and 0 bases from J, with 13 bases between. Germline CDR1 and CDR2: SGHNT and YENEEA. The CDR3 loop spans 17 amino acids.

The chain has TRBV6-5 and TRBJ1-2; D is possibly TRBD1 (6 bases). CDR3 length equals 13 residues. Germline V CDR1 and CDR2: MNHEY, SVGAGI. Trimming removed 5 bases from V and 5 bases from J, with 12 bases in between. The CDR3 sequence is CASSTGASYGYTF. CDR3 in DNA: TGTGCCAGCAGTACGGGGGCAAGTTATGGCTACACCTTC.

The J gene is TRBJ1-5, the V gene TRBV27; D call uncertain. The germline CDR1 and CDR2 sequences are MNHEY and SMNVEV (reference sequence). Trimming shortened V by 4 bases and J by 1 base, and 5 bases separated the two germline ends. This CDR3 has 13 amino acids. CDR3 DNA sequence: TGTGCCAGCAGTTCTAAGAGCAATCAGCCCCAGCATTTT. Translation: CASSSKSNQPQHF.

This rearrangement joins TRBV4-2 to TRBJ1-2; a possible D gene is TRBD1 (6 bases). The germline V gene encodes CDR1 LGHNA and CDR2 YNFKEQ. The CDR3 sequence is 14 residues long. V lost 7 bases and J 6 bases, leaving 18 bases between the germline ends. This CDR3 is CASTLGGAYDGYTF. In DNA, the CDR3 is TGTGCCAGCACCCTTGGGGGGGCTTATGATGGCTACACCTTC.

The chain links TRBV10-2 to TRBJ2-3; 9 bases fit TRBD2. The V gene's germline CDR1 is WSHSY and CDR2 SAAADI. There are 16 residues in the CDR3. The junction had 6 bases not matched to a gene; V was cut back by 2 bases and J by 3 bases. In DNA, the CDR3 is TGCGCCAGCAGTGAGGCTTTAGCGGGAGCAACAGATACGCAGTATTTT. Protein sequence: CASSEALAGATDTQYF.

This clone turned up a few times. As DNA, the CDR3 is TGTGCCAGCAGCCACCAAGAGACCCAGTACTTC. Protein: CASSHQETQYF. The chain links TRBV5-6 to TRBJ2-5; D gene ambiguous. This CDR3 region has 11 residues. Per germline, CDR1 SGHDT and CDR2 YYEEEE. The V end was cut by 4 bases, the J end by 0 bases, with 1 base between. The full variable domain, completed using reference TRBV5-6 and TRBJ2-5, is DAGVTQSPTHLIKTRGQQVTLRCSPKSGHDTVSWYQQALGQGPQFIFQYYEEEERQRGNFPDRFSGHQFPNYSSELNVNALLLGDSALYLCASSHQETQYFGPGTRLLVL.